A selection of T cell receptor beta chains follows, all from one sample in a study of radiation and T cells in renal cell carcinoma. Here immunoSEQ multiplex PCR was the method, and the copy in TCRdb shows in-frame clones only, minus some. In the table there are 90,000 to 95,000 clones, 82% of which are singletons. The material sequenced was blood, taken from a patient whose treatment included radiotherapy and nephrectomy. The source of these receptors is a man aged 60-69 years with renal cell carcinoma. Both conserved end residues are part of each CDR3. The D gene is left open where the match is weak. For some rows the clone size is stated as once, few or many, or as a class when expanded; others skip it.

size	J	V	D	CDR3	DNA
-	TRBJ2-7	TRBV29-1	-	CSVEFADSYEQYF	TGCAGCGTTGAATTTGCGGATAGCTACGAGCAGTACTTC
-	TRBJ1-1	TRBV28	-	CASSIPVTGTEAFF	TGTGCCAGCAGCATCCCGGTGACGGGAACTGAAGCTTTCTTT
-	TRBJ2-1	TRBV30	TRBD2	CAWTSGRNEQFF	TGTGCCTGGACTAGCGGGAGGAATGAGCAGTTCTTC
once	TRBJ2-1	TRBV5-6	-	CASSFSVNEQFF	TGTGCCAGCAGCTTTAGTGTCAATGAGCAGTTCTTC
-	TRBJ1-2	TRBV4-1	TRBD1	CASSHPLRRGQDYGYTF	TGCGCCAGCAGCCACCCATTAAGAAGGGGGCAAGACTATGGCTACACCTTC
-	TRBJ1-2	TRBV6-5	TRBD1	CASSRDSNYGYTF	TGTGCCAGCAGTCGGGACAGCAACTATGGCTACACCTTC
-	TRBJ2-7	TRBV20-1	TRBD1	CSASTGEEQYF	TGCAGTGCTTCCACAGGGGAGGAGCAGTACTTC
-	TRBJ2-1	TRBV5-5	-	CASSLAWNNEQFF	TGTGCCAGCAGCTTGGCGTGGAACAATGAGCAGTTCTTC
few	TRBJ2-5	TRBV29-1	-	CSVERGKETQYF	TGCAGCGTTGAAAGGGGGAAAGAGACCCAGTACTTC
-	TRBJ2-5	TRBV7-6	-	CASSIQETQYF	TGTGCCAGCAGCATCCAAGAGACCCAGTACTTC
-	TRBJ2-1	TRBV2	TRBD2	CASGSGTYNEQFF	TGTGCCAGCGGGAGCGGGACCTACAATGAGCAGTTCTTC
-	TRBJ2-7	TRBV28	-	CASGTASYEQYF	TGTGCCAGCGGGACGGCTTCCTACGAGCAGTACTTC
-	TRBJ2-1	TRBV30	-	CAWSSRVGEQFF	TGTGCCTGGAGTTCTCGAGTGGGCGAGCAGTTCTTC
once	TRBJ1-1	TRBV19	-	CASLWGGGTEAFF	TGTGCCAGTTTGTGGGGTGGGGGCACTGAAGCTTTCTTT
-	TRBJ1-1	TRBV19	TRBD1	CASRTRDRDGAFF	TGTGCCAGTAGGACCCGGGACAGGGACGGAGCTTTCTTT
-	TRBJ2-5	TRBV5-1	TRBD1	CASSLGTGVETQYF	TGCGCCAGCAGCTTAGGGACAGGGGTGGAGACCCAGTACTTC
-	TRBJ2-1	TRBV25-1	-	CASSETKVGYGEQFF	TGTGCCAGCAGTGAAACCAAGGTCGGCTACGGTGAGCAGTTCTTC
few	TRBJ2-7	TRBV11-2	TRBD2	CASSDRTSGDEQYF	TGTGCCAGCAGCGACAGGACTAGCGGCGACGAGCAGTACTTC
-	TRBJ1-2	TRBV28	-	CASGSLYYGYTF	TGTGCCAGTGGTAGCCTCTACTATGGCTACACCTTC
-	TRBJ2-3	TRBV6-5	-	CASSYGGAGTDTQYF	TGTGCCAGCAGTTACGGGGGGGCTGGAACAGATACGCAGTATTTT
once	TRBJ2-1	TRBV5-1	-	CASSSAGINNEQFF	TGCGCCAGCAGCTCGGCGGGGATTAACAATGAGCAGTTCTTC
-	TRBJ2-7	TRBV4-1	-	CASSQVTGPLYEQYF	TGCGCCAGCAGCCAAGTGACAGGACCCCTTTACGAGCAGTACTTC
-	TRBJ1-4	TRBV27	TRBD1	CASTRTGINEKLFF	TGTGCCAGCACTAGGACAGGGATTAATGAAAAACTGTTTTTT
-	TRBJ2-7	TRBV21-1	-	CATDRPPRRPEQYF	TGTGCCACCGATCGCCCCCCCCGCAGACCCGAGCAGTACTTC
-	TRBJ2-5	TRBV5-4	TRBD2	CASSFGLAWETQYF	TGTGCCAGCAGCTTCGGACTAGCATGGGAGACCCAGTACTTC
-	TRBJ2-7	TRBV6-5	-	CASRSGWLGEQYF	TGTGCCAGCAGATCAGGGTGGTTGGGCGAGCAGTACTTC
-	TRBJ1-1	TRBV19	-	CASSIGRTNTEAFF	TGTGCCAGTAGTATCGGCAGGACGAACACTGAAGCTTTCTTT
-	TRBJ2-5	TRBV29-1	TRBD1	CSVERTGGIEQYF	TGCAGCGTTGAACGGACAGGGGGCATTGAGCAGTACTTC
-	TRBJ1-2	TRBV7-2	-	CASSLGKGGLGGYTF	TGTGCCAGCAGCCTAGGGAAAGGGGGTTTGGGTGGCTACACCTTC
-	TRBJ2-3	TRBV7-8	-	CASSWGRGQGDTQYF	TGTGCCAGCAGCTGGGGGCGAGGGCAAGGAGATACGCAGTATTTT
-	TRBJ2-7	TRBV5-6	-	CASSFGEGGKSF	TGTGCCAGCAGCTTTGGAGAAGGTGGGAAATCCTTC
-	TRBJ2-7	TRBV7-8	TRBD2	CASSQRLAETYEQYF	TGTGCCAGCAGCCAACGACTAGCGGAGACCTACGAGCAGTACTTC
-	TRBJ2-3	TRBV6-1	-	CASWRGFGSADTQYF	TGTGCCAGCTGGAGAGGATTCGGGAGTGCAGATACGCAGTATTTT
few	TRBJ2-7	TRBV28	TRBD2	CASSLLGGAGAAYEQYF	TGTGCCAGCAGTTTATTGGGTGGAGCGGGAGCGGCCTACGAGCAGTACTTC
many	TRBJ1-1	TRBV5-1	-	CASSRAGVEAFF	TGCGCCAGCAGCAGGGCAGGGGTTGAAGCTTTCTTT
few	TRBJ2-2	TRBV5-1	-	CASSFSLVGTGELFF	TGCGCCAGCAGCTTTTCCCTCGTTGGCACCGGGGAGCTGTTTTTT
-	TRBJ2-2	TRBV10-3	TRBD1	CAISRQGAGTGELFF	TGTGCCATCAGTCGACAGGGGGCGGGCACCGGGGAGCTGTTTTTT
-	TRBJ2-3	TRBV2	-	CASSEEAGGTDTQYF	TGTGCCAGCAGTGAAGAGGCAGGGGGCACAGATACGCAGTATTTT
-	TRBJ2-3	TRBV7-2	TRBD2	CASSLRVAGGLADTQYF	TGTGCCAGCAGCTTAAGGGTAGCGGGAGGGCTGGCAGATACGCAGTATTTT
-	TRBJ2-1	TRBV5-1	TRBD1	CASSLGQGRFGEQFF	TGCGCCAGCAGCTTGGGACAGGGAAGGTTCGGTGAGCAGTTCTTC
-	TRBJ2-1	TRBV5-6	TRBD2	CASSSTGGPRDEQFF	TGTGCCAGCAGCTCCACGGGAGGGCCGCGGGATGAGCAGTTCTTC
-	TRBJ1-2	TRBV7-2	TRBD1	CASSSSPGQGAYGYTF	TGTGCCAGCAGCTCTAGTCCGGGACAGGGGGCCTATGGCTACACCTTC
-	TRBJ1-2	TRBV2	-	CASRSGVSNYGYTF	TGTGCCAGCAGGTCAGGGGTGTCTAACTATGGCTACACCTTC
-	TRBJ1-3	TRBV29-1	-	CSVQEISGNTIYF	TGCAGCGTACAGGAGATCTCTGGAAACACCATATATTTT
-	TRBJ2-2	TRBV4-3	-	CASSQVLGGAGELFF	TGCGCCAGCAGCCAGGTTCTAGGGGGGGCCGGGGAGCTGTTTTTT
-	TRBJ2-2	TRBV29-1	-	CGVEDRGELFF	TGCGGCGTTGAAGATCGAGGGGAGCTGTTTTTT
-	TRBJ2-3	TRBV18	-	CASSPLGGLDTQYF	TGTGCCAGCTCACCCCTCGGGGGGCTTGATACGCAGTATTTT
few	TRBJ2-6	TRBV28	-	CASSLSGSSGANVLTF	TGTGCCAGCAGTTTGTCCGGTAGCTCTGGGGCCAACGTCCTGACTTTC
-	TRBJ2-1	TRBV5-1	-	CASSLEINEQFF	TGCGCCAGCAGCTTGGAAATCAATGAGCAGTTCTTC
-	TRBJ1-2	TRBV6-1	-	CASSVLYGYTF	TGTGCCAGCAGCGTCCTCTATGGCTACACCTTC
-	TRBJ2-2	TRBV29-1	-	CSVEGTNTGELFF	TGCAGCGTGGAAGGGACAAACACCGGGGAGCTGTTTTTT
once	TRBJ1-2	TRBV9	TRBD1	CASSVATGGLYGYTF	TGTGCCAGCAGCGTAGCAACAGGGGGCCTCTATGGCTACACCTTC
-	TRBJ2-3	TRBV5-1	TRBD1	CASSFGQGRTDTQYF	TGCGCCAGCAGCTTTGGACAGGGGCGCACAGATACGCAGTATTTT
-	TRBJ2-7	TRBV28	-	CASSHAYEQYF	TGTGCCAGCAGCCACGCCTACGAGCAGTACTTC
-	TRBJ1-2	TRBV18	-	CASSPPNTNYGYTF	TGTGCCAGCTCACCACCGAACACTAACTATGGCTACACCTTC
-	TRBJ2-3	TRBV9	-	CASSVYGASTDTQYF	TGTGCCAGCAGCGTATACGGAGCTAGCACAGATACGCAGTATTTT
-	TRBJ2-5	TRBV5-1	-	CASGQGPQETQYF	TGCGCCAGCGGGCAGGGGCCCCAAGAGACCCAGTACTTC